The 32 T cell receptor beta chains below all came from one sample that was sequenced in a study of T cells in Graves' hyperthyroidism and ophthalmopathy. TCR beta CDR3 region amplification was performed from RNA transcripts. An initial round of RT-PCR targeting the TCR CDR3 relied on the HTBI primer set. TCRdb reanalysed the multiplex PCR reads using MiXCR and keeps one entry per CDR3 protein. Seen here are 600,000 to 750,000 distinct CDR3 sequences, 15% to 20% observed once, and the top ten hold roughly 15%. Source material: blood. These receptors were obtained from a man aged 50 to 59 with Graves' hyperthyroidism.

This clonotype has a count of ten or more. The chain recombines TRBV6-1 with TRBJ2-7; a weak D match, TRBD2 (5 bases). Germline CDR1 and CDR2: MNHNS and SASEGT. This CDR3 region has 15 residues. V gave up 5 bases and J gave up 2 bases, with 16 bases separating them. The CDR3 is CASSYSAGLTYEQYF. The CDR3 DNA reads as TGTGCCAGCAGTTATAGCGCAGGTCTCACCTACGAGCAGTACTTC.

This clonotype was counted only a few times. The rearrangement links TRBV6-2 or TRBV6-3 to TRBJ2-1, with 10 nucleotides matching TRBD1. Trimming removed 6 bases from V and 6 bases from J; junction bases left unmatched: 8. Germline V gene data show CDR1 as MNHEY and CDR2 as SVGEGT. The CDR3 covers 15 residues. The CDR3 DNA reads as TGTGCCAGCAGCAAATCTGGGACAGGGGTCAATGAGCAGTTCTTC. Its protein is CASSKSGTGVNEQFF.

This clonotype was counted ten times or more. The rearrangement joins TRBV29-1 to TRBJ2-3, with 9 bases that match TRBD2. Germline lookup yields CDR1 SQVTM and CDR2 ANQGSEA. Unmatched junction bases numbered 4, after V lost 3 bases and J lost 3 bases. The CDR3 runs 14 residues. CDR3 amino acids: CSVEGGRGTDTQYF. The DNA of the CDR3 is TGCAGCGTTGAGGGCGGGAGGGGGACAGATACGCAGTATTTT.

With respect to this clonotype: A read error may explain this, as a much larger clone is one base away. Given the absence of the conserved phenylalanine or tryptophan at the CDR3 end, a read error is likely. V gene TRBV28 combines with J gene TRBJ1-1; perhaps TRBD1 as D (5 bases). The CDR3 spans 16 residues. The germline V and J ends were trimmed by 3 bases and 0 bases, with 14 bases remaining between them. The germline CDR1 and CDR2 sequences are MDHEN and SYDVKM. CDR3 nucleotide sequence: TGTGCCAGCAGTTTCATTGACAGATCTATGAACACTGAAGCTTTCTAT. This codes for CASSFIDRSMNTEAFY.

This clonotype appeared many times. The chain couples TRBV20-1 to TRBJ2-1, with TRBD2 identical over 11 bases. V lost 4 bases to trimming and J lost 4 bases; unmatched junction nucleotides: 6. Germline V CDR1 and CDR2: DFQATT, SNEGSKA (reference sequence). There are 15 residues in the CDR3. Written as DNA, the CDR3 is TGCAGTGCTACGCTAGCGGGAGGAAGGTACAATGAGCAGTTCTTC. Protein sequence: CSATLAGGRYNEQFF.

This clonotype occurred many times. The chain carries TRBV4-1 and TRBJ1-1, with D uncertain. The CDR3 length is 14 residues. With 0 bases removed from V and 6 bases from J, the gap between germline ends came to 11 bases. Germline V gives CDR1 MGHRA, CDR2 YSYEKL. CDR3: CASSQDSAEAEAFF. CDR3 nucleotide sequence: TGCGCCAGCAGCCAAGATAGCGCAGAGGCTGAAGCTTTCTTT.

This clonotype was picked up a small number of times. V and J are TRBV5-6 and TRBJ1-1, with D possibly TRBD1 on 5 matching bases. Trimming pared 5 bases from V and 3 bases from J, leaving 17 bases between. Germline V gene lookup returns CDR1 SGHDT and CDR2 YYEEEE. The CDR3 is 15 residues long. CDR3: CASSSSLKGYTEAFF. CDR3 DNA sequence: TGTGCCAGCAGTTCTAGTTTAAAGGGGTACACTGAAGCTTTCTTT.

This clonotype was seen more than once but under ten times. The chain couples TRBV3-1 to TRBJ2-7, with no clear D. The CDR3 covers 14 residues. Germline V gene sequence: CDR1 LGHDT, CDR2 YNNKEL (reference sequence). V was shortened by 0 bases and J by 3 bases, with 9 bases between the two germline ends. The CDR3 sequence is CASSQDIGSYEQYF. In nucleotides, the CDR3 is TGTGCCAGCAGCCAAGATATTGGAAGCTACGAGCAGTACTTC.

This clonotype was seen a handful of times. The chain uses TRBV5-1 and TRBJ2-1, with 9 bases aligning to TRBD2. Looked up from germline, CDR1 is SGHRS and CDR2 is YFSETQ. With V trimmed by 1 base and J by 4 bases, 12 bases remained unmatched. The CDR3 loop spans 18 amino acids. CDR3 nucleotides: TGCGCCAGCAGCTTGTTAGCGGGAGCGATTCTGCCTTACAATGAGCAGTTCTTC. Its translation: CASSLLAGAILPYNEQFF. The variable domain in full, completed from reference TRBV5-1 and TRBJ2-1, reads KAGVTQTPRYLIKTRGQQVTLSCSPISGHRSVSWYQQTPGQGLQFLFEYFSETQRNKGNFPGRFSGRQFSNSRSEMNVSTLELGDSALYLCASSLLAGAILPYNEQFFGPGTRLTVL.

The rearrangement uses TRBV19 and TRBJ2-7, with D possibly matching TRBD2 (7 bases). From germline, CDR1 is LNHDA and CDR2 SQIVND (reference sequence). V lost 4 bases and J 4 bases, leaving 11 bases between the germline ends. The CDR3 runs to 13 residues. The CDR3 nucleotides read TGTGCCAGTAGTAGCGGGGGCTCGTACGAGCAGTACTTC. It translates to CASSSGGSYEQYF.

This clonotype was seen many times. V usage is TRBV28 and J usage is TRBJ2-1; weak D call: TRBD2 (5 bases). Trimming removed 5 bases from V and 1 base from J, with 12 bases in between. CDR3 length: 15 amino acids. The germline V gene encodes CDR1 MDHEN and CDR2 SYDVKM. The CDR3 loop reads CASSTTGRSYNEQFF. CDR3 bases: TGTGCCAGCAGTACGACGGGGAGATCCTACAATGAGCAGTTCTTC.

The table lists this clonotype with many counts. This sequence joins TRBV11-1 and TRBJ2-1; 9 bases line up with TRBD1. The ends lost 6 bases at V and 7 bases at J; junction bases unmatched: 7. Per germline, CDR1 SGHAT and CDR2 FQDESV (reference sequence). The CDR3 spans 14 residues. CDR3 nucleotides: TGTGCCAGCAGGTCACACAGGGGGCGAAATGAGCAGTTCTTC. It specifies CASRSHRGRNEQFF.

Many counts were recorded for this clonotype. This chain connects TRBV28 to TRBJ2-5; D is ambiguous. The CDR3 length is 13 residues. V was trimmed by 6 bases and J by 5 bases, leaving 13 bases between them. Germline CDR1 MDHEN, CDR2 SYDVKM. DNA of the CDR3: TGTGCCAGCAGCCCGCGTGGTAGGGAGACCCAGTACTTC. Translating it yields CASSPRGRETQYF.

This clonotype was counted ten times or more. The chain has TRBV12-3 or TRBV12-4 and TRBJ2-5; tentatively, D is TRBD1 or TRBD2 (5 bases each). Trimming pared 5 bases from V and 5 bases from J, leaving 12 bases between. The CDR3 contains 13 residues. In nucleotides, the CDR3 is TGTGCCAGCAGTCTCATGGGGGTGGAGACCCAGTACTTC. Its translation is CASSLMGVETQYF.

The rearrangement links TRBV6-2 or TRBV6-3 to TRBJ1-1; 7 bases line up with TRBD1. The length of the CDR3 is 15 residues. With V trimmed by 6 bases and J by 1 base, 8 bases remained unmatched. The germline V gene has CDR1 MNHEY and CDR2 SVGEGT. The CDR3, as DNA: TGTGCCAGCAGCATCGACAGGGTAACGAACACTGAAGCTTTCTTT. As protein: CASSIDRVTNTEAFF.

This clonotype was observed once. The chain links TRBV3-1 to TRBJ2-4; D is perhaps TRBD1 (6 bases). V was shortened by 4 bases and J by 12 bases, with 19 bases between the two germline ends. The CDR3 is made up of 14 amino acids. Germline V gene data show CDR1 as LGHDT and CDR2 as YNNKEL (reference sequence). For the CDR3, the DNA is TGTGCCAGCAGCCTCTGGGGGCATCACAATGATCAGTACTTC. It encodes CASSLWGHHNDQYF.

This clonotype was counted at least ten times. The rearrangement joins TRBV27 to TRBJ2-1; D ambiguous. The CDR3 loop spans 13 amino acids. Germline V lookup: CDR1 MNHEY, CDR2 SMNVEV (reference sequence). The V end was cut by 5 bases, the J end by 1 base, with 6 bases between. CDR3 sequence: CASSIPSYNEQFF. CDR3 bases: TGTGCCAGCAGTATCCCGTCCTACAATGAGCAGTTCTTC.

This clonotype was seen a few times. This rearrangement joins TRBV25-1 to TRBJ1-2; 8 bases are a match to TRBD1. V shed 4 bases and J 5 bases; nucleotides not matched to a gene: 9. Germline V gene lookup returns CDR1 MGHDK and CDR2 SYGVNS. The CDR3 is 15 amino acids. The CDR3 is CASSAPEQGAYGYTF. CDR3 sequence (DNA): TGTGCCAGCAGTGCCCCCGAGCAGGGGGCATATGGCTACACCTTC.

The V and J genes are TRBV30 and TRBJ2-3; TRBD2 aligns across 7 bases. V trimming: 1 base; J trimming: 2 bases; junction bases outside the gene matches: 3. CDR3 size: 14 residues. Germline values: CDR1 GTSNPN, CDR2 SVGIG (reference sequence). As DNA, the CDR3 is TGTGCCTGGAGTGGACTAGCTCACACAGATACGCAGTATTTT. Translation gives CAWSGLAHTDTQYF.

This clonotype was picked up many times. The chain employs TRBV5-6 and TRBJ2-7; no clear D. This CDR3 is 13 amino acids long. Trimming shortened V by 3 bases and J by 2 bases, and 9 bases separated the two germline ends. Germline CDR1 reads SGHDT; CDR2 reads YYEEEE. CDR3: CASSSTTTYEQYF. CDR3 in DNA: TGTGCCAGCAGCTCAACTACCACCTACGAGCAGTACTTC.

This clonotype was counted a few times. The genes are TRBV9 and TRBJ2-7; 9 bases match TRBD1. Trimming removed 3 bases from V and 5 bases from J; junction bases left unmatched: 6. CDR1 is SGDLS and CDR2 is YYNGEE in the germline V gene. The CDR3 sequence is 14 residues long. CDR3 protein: CASSATGGADEQYF. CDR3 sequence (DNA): TGTGCCAGCAGCGCCACAGGGGGCGCGGACGAGCAGTACTTC.

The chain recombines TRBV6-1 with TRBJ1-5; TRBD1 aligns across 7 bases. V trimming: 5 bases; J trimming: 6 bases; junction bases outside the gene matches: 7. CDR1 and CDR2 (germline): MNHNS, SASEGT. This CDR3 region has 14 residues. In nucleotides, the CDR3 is TGTGCCAGCAGTAGAACAGGGGATAGTCAGCCCCAGCATTTT. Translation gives CASSRTGDSQPQHF.

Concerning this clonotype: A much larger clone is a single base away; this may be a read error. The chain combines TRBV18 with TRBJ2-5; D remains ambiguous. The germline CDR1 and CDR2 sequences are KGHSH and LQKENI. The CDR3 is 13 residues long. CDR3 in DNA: TGTGCCGGCTCACCACCGAACCAAGAGACCCAGTACTTC. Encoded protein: CAGSPPNQETQYF.

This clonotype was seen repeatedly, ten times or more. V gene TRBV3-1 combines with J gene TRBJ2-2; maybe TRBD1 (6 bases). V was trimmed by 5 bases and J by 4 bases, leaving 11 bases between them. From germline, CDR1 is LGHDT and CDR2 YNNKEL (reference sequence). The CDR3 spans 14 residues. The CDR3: CASSYTGTTGELFF. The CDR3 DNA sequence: TGTGCCAGCAGCTACACAGGGACCACCGGGGAGCTGTTTTTT.

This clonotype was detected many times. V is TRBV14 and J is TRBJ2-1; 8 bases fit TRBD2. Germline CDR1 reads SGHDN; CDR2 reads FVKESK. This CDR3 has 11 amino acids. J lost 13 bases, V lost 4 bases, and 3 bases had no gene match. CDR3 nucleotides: TGTGCCAGCAGCCCAGGGACTAGTCAGTTCTTC. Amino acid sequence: CASSPGTSQFF.

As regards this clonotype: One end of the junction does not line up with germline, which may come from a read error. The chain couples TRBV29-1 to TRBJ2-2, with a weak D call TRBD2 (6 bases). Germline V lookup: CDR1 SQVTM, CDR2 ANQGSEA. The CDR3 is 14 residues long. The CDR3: CSVWSAGGAGGLFF. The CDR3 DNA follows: TGCAGCGTCTGGTCGGCAGGCGGGGCCGGGGGGCTGTTTTTT.

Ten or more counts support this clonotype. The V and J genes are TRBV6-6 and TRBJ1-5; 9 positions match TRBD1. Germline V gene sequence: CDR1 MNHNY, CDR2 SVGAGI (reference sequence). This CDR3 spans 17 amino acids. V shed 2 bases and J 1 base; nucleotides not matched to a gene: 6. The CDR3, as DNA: TGTGCCAGCAGTTACCGCCGGGACAGGGCGAGCAATCAGCCCCAGCATTTT. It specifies CASSYRRDRASNQPQHF.

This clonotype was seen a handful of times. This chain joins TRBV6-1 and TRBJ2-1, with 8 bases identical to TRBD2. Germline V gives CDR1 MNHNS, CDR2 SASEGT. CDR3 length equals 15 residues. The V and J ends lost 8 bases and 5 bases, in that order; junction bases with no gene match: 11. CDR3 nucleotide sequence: TGTGCCAGCTCCCCCCCGGGAGGGGTTGACAATGAGCAGTTCTTC. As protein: CASSPPGGVDNEQFF.

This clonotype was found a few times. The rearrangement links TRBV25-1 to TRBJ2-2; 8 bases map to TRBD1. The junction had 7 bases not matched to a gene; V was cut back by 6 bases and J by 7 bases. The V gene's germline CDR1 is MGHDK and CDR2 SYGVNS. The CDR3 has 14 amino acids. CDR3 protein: CASRQTGEGGELFF. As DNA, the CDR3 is TGTGCCAGCAGACAGACAGGGGAAGGCGGGGAGCTGTTTTTT.

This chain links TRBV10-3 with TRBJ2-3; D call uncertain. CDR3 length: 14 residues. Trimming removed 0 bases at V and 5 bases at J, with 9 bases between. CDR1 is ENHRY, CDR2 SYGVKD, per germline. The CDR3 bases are TGTGCCATCAGTGAGTCGACGGCCCGAGATACGCAGTATTTT. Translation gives CAISESTARDTQYF.

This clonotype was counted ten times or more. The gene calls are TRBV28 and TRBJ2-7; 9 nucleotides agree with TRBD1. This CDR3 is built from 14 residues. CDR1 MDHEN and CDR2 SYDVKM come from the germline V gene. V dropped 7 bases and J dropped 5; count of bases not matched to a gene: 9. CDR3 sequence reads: CASNLQGANDEQYF. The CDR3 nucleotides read TGTGCCAGCAACCTACAGGGGGCTAACGACGAGCAGTACTTC. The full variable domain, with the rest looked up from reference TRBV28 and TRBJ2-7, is DVKVTQSSRYLVKRTGEKVFLECVQDMDHENMFWYRQDPGLGLRLIYFSYDVKMKEKGDIPEGYSVSREKKERFSLILESASTNQTSMYLCASNLQGANDEQYFGPGTRLTVT.

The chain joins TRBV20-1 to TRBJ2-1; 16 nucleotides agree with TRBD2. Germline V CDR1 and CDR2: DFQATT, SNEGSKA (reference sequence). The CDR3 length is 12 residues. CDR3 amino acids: CGTSGRATEQFF. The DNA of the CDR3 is TGCGGGACTAGCGGGAGGGCCACTGAGCAGTTCTTC.